This T cell receptor (beta chain) derives from a study of PD-1 blockade in mismatch repair-deficient tumors. The method was immunoSEQ multiplex PCR; TCRdb's version includes in-frame clones alone and lacks a portion of them. The sample lists 56,000 or so clones, 81% occurring once. The germline CDR1 and CDR2 sequences are MGHRA and YSYEKL. After removal of 1 base from V and 7 bases from J, the junction contained 2 bases not matched to a gene. This CDR3 comprises 14 residues. This chain joins TRBV4-1 and TRBJ1-5; 9 bases match TRBD1. The receptor was isolated from an adult with mismatch repair-deficient cancer. The specimen was peripheral blood, collected 20 weeks after starting pembrolizumab. CDR3 amino acids: CASSQGDRVQPQHF. The DNA of the CDR3 is TGCGCCAGCAGCCAAGGGGACAGGGTCCAGCCCCAGCATTTT.